The rows below give T cell receptor beta chains drawn from one sample of a study of blood T cell repertoires in COVID-19. Sequencing was performed with immunoSEQ multiplex PCR; in TCRdb, only in-frame clones are kept and a portion is missing. Among some 130,000 clones listed, 80% to 85% were seen once. Sequencing was carried out using PBMCs or T cells enriched from blood (not recorded which). The source of these receptors is a middle-aged man with acute COVID-19. Both conserved end residues are part of each CDR3. Fields, in order: D gene, V gene, clone size, J gene, CDR3 DNA, CDR3 protein. The D gene is left open where the match is weak. Clone size is not always given. Where it is, it says once, few, many or a class for expanded clones.

.,TRBV4-1,.,TRBJ2-5,TGCGCCAGCAGCCACCCCCAGACACCGCAGACCCAGTACTTC,CASSHPQTPQTQYF
.,TRBV11-2,.,TRBJ1-2,TGTGCCAGCAGCTCAGGGGTCTATGGCTACACCTTC,CASSSGVYGYTF
.,TRBV6-2/TRBV6-3,.,TRBJ2-7,TGTGCCAGCAGTTACGGCGCGGGCGCCTACGAGCAGTACTTC,CASSYGAGAYEQYF
TRBD1,TRBV29-1,.,TRBJ1-5,TGCAGCGTCGCGGACAGGTTTGATCAGCCCCAGCATTTT,CSVADRFDQPQHF
.,TRBV7-9,.,TRBJ2-2,TGTGCCAGCAGCTTATACAGGGGGGGAGACACCGGGGAGCTGTTTTTT,CASSLYRGGDTGELFF
TRBD1,TRBV7-2,.,TRBJ2-1,TGTGCCAGCAGCTTAGTCCCGACAGGGCAAAGGGTGAGGAATGAGCAGTTCTTC,CASSLVPTGQRVRNEQFF
.,TRBV27,.,TRBJ1-5,TGTGCCAGCAGCCTGACGGACTCTACTTCTTATCAGCCCCAGCATTTT,CASSLTDSTSYQPQHF
TRBD2,TRBV5-5,.,TRBJ2-5,TGTGCCAGCAGTACGAGGCTAGCGGGAGCGGCCAGGGGGGAGACCCAGTACTTC,CASSTRLAGAARGETQYF
.,TRBV6-5,once,TRBJ1-3,TGTGCCAGCAACGAGGGGGTCTACTCTGGAAACACCATATATTTT,CASNEGVYSGNTIYF
.,TRBV2,.,TRBJ1-1,TGTGCCAGCAAGGGAGGTACGGCGAACACTGAAGCTTTCTTT,CASKGGTANTEAFF
TRBD2,TRBV18,.,TRBJ2-1,TGTGCCAGCTCTCAGACTAGCGGAACCTACAATGAGCAGTTCTTC,CASSQTSGTYNEQFF
TRBD1,TRBV11-2,many,TRBJ2-2,TGTGCCAGCAGTCTCGGGACAGGAAACACCGGGGAGCTGTTTTTT,CASSLGTGNTGELFF
.,TRBV7-9,once,TRBJ1-2,TGTGCCAGCAGCTTTCCACAGGCGGGGGATGGCTACACCTTC,CASSFPQAGDGYTF
.,TRBV2,.,TRBJ2-5,TGTGCCAGCAGAGTGGGCGGGATCCAAGAGACCCAGTACTTC,CASRVGGIQETQYF
.,TRBV4-3,many,TRBJ1-6,TGCGCCAGCAGCCAAGATAGAGGCGGACCCCTCCACTTT,CASSQDRGGPLHF
TRBD1,TRBV27,.,TRBJ2-7,TGTGCCAGCAGAGGACAGGAGGCGGGCCGTCACGAGCAGTACTTC,CASRGQEAGRHEQYF
TRBD1,TRBV28,.,TRBJ1-2,TGTGCCAGCAGGACAACAGGGGTTTCTGGCTACACCTTC,CASRTTGVSGYTF
.,TRBV13,.,TRBJ1-1,TGTGCCAGCACCTCCATAGGGAGGGAAGAAGCTTTCTTT,CASTSIGREEAFF
TRBD1,TRBV4-1,many,TRBJ1-1,TGCGCCAGCAGCCAAGATCGGAGGGGGCGGACTGAAGCTTTCTTT,CASSQDRRGRTEAFF
.,TRBV7-2,.,TRBJ2-3,TGTGCCAGCAGCTTATCGGATACGCAGTATTTT,CASSLSDTQYF
.,TRBV19,.,TRBJ1-6,TGTGCCAGTAGTATCTGGCAGGAAAATTCACCCCTCCACTTT,CASSIWQENSPLHF
TRBD1,TRBV2,.,TRBJ1-6,TGTGCCAGCGGACAGGTGGAGTACCTCCACTTT,CASGQVEYLHF
.,TRBV18,few,TRBJ2-1,TGTGCCAGCTCACTGGAACTAGCAGAAGGGAATGAGCAGTTCTTC,CASSLELAEGNEQFF
TRBD1,TRBV7-9,.,TRBJ2-7,TGTGCCAGCAGCCCTACTACCGACAGGGCCCATTCCTACGAGCAGTACTTC,CASSPTTDRAHSYEQYF
TRBD1,TRBV15,.,TRBJ1-5,TGTGCCACCAGCAGAGGGCAGGGGGCCCATCAGCCCCAGCATTTT,CATSRGQGAHQPQHF
.,TRBV7-9,many,TRBJ1-2,TGTGCCAGCAGCTTAACAGGGTATGGCTACACCTTC,CASSLTGYGYTF
TRBD2,TRBV19,.,TRBJ2-1,TGTGCCAGTAAGAGCCTAGCGGGGGACAATGAGCAGTTCTTC,CASKSLAGDNEQFF
TRBD1,TRBV6-1,.,TRBJ1-2,TGTGCCAGCAGCCGGGGACAGTTCGACTATGGCTACACCTTC,CASSRGQFDYGYTF
.,TRBV29-1,few,TRBJ1-1,TGCAGCGTTGAAGAATCGGCATATGGAGGGAGTAGGGAAGCTTTCTTT,CSVEESAYGGSREAFF
.,TRBV5-1,.,TRBJ2-7,TGCGCCAGCAGCTTGGGGAATTTCGACATCTACGAGCAGTACTTC,CASSLGNFDIYEQYF
.,TRBV27,.,TRBJ1-1,TGTGCCAGCAGTTTACGAGCAGGCCCATCTGAAGCTTTCTTT,CASSLRAGPSEAFF
.,TRBV28,.,TRBJ1-5,TGTGCCAGCAGTCCAAGACAGTACGATCAGCCCCAGCATTTT,CASSPRQYDQPQHF
.,TRBV3-1/TRBV3-2,few,TRBJ1-1,TGTGCCAGCAGCTCAGCGGGGGACACTGAAGCTTTCTTT,CASSSAGDTEAFF
.,TRBV15,.,TRBJ2-3,TGTGCCACCAGCTACCGGGACACCGACACAGATACGCAGTATTTT,CATSYRDTDTDTQYF
.,TRBV24-1,.,TRBJ2-1,TGTGCCACCAGTGACGCAGGGGTTTCCCCTACTAGCTCCTACAATGAGCAGTTCTTC,CATSDAGVSPTSSYNEQFF
TRBD2,TRBV7-2,.,TRBJ2-3,TGTGCCAGCAGCGTTACTAGCGGTTCTAGCACAGATACGCAGTATTTT,CASSVTSGSSTDTQYF
.,TRBV12-3/TRBV12-4,.,TRBJ2-7,TGTGCCAGCAGTTTAGGAGTGGAGCAGTACTTC,CASSLGVEQYF
.,TRBV4-2,.,TRBJ1-3,TGTGCCAGCAGCCAAGATTATCGGACACGCGGAAACACCATATATTTT,CASSQDYRTRGNTIYF
.,TRBV28,.,TRBJ2-4,TGTGCCAGCAGTTTCCAGGGGACCAAAAACATTCAGTACTTC,CASSFQGTKNIQYF
TRBD2,TRBV27,few,TRBJ2-1,TGTGCCAGCGGGGAAGGGACTAGCCCCGATGAGCAGTTCTTC,CASGEGTSPDEQFF
.,TRBV5-8,few,TRBJ1-3,TGTGCCAGCAGCTTGCAACCGAGCTCTGGAAACACCATATATTTT,CASSLQPSSGNTIYF
TRBD1,TRBV19,.,TRBJ1-1,TGTGCCAGTAGTATTTCTTATGGGACAGGGGGGACGAACACTGAAGCTTTCTTT,CASSISYGTGGTNTEAFF
TRBD1,TRBV3-1/TRBV3-2,few,TRBJ1-5,TGTGCCAGCAGCAGAGACAGGGATCAGCCCCAGCATTTT,CASSRDRDQPQHF
.,TRBV6-6,.,TRBJ1-2,TGTGCCAGCACCCCACTGGGGGCTCCCGGCTATGGCTACACCTTC,CASTPLGAPGYGYTF
.,TRBV6-5,.,TRBJ2-7,TGTGCCAGCAGTTATGGGGCCGTAAAAGTGGGTTACGAGCAGTACTTC,CASSYGAVKVGYEQYF
TRBD1,TRBV2,.,TRBJ1-1,TGTGCCAGCAGCCTGACAGGGGTTGGCACTGAAGCTTTCTTT,CASSLTGVGTEAFF
.,TRBV5-4,.,TRBJ1-6,TGTGCCAGCAGCACGAGACAGAATTCACCCCTCCACTTT,CASSTRQNSPLHF
.,TRBV12-3/TRBV12-4,.,TRBJ2-3,TGTGCCAGCAGTACCTTCAGGGGTGGTACGCAGTATTTT,CASSTFRGGTQYF